This TCR beta chain was recovered during a study of blood T cell repertoires in COVID-19. Across the whole study: Samples came from the United States, Italy and Spain, spanning acute and convalescent COVID-19.

Researchers sorted participants into cohorts using their self-reported clinical history. Contact with a PCR-confirmed or clinician-diagnosed COVID-19 case occurred within 2 weeks of entry. The CDR3 loop spans 15 amino acids. Germline V CDR1 and CDR2: MNHEY, SVGAGI. Trimming removed 4 bases from V and 3 bases from J, with 16 bases in between. Sequenced by immunoSEQ multiplex PCR; TCRdb stores in-frame clones only, minus some. The sample includes about 430,000 clones, roughly 90% of them seen just once. The V gene is TRBV6-5, the J gene TRBJ2-7; D possibly corresponds to TRBD1 (6 bases). The sequence came from a young woman who had been exposed to COVID-19. The specimen sequenced was PBMCs or T cells enriched from blood (not recorded which). The CDR3 DNA reads as TGTGCCAGCAGTTCGCCCCGGACAGCCGTCTACGAGCAGTACTTC. Its protein product is CASSSPRTAVYEQYF.